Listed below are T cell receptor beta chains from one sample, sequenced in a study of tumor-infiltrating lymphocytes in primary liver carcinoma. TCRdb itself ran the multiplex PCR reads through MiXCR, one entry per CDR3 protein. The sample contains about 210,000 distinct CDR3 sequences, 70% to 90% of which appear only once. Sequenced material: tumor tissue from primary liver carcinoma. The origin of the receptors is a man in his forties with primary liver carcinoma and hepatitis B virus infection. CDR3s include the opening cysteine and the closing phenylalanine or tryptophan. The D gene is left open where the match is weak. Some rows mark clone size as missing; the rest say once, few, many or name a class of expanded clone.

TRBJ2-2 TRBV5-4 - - CASSVAQVGGTMELFF TGTGCCAGCAGCGTGGCCCAGGTGGGAGGCACCATGGAGCTGTTTTTT
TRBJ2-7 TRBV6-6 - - CASRSGTATEQYF TGTGCCAGCCGTTCCGGGACGGCCACCGAGCAGTATTTC
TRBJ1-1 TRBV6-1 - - CTSSDPRGDGPLKRDFF TGTACCAGCAGTGACCCAAGGGGTGATGGGCCGTTGAAGCGCGATTTCTTT
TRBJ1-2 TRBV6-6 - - CASSEGPTGGAYGYTF TGTGCAAGCAGCGAAGGTCCGACCGGAGGAGCATATGGCTACACCTTC
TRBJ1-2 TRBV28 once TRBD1 CAGSYTGGVNCYTF TGTGCCGGCAGCTACACAGGGGGCGTTAATTGCTACACCTTC
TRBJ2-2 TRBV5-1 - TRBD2 CASSFETSGRNSGELFF TGCGCCAGCAGTTTCGAAACTAGCGGGAGGAACTCCGGGGAACTGTTTTTT
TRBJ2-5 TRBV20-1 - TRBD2 CSVRDWASGGRVETQYF TGCAGTGTTAGAGATTGGGCTAGCGGGGGAAGGGTAGAGACCCAGTACTTC
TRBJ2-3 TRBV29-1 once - CILGLGSTDTQYF TGCATCTTGGGCTTAGGAAGCACAGATACGCAGTATTTT
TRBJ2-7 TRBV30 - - CACSREDSCEQYF TGTGCCTGTAGTAGGGAGGACTCCTGCGAGCAGTACTTC
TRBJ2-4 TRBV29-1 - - CSVEKAVLSNNIQYF TGCAGCGTTGAAAAGGCGGTTCTATCCAACAACATTCAGTACTTC
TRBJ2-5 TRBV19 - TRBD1 CASGQDGETQYF TGTGCCAGTGGACAGGATGGGGAGACCCAGTACTTC
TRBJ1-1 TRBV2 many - CASRILGGNTEAFF TGTGCCAGCAGGATACTCGGTGGTAACACTGAAGCTTTCTTT
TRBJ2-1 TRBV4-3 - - CASSQFPPPVENEQFF TGCGCCAGCAGCCAATTCCCCCCCCCGGTCGAGAATGAGCAGTTCTTC
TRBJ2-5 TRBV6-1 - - CASREREQETQYF TGTGCCAGCAGAGAAAGAGAACAGGAGACCCAGTACTTC
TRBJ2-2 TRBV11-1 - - CASDYTGPFSGELFF TGTGCGAGCGACTATACAGGACCTTTCTCCGGGGAGCTGTTTTTT
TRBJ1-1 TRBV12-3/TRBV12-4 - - CASSLSDADTEALF TGTGCCAGCAGCCTTTCCGATGCGGACACTGAAGCTCTCTTT
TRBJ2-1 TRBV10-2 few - CASSRANNEQLF TGCGCCAGCAGCAGGGCAAACAATGAGCAATTATTC
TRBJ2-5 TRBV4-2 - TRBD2 CASSPSWTSLADIGETQYF TGTGCCAGTAGCCCCAGTTGGACTAGCCTAGCGGACATTGGAGAGACCCAGTACTTC
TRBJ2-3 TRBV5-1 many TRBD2 CASSPRTSGSTDTQYF TGCGCCAGCAGCCCTAGGACTAGCGGGAGTACAGATACGCAGTATTTT
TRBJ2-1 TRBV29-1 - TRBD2 CSVSLLAGVTAEQFF TGCAGCGTTAGCCTACTAGCGGGGGTGACCGCTGAGCAGTTCTTC
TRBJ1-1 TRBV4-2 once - CASSIFAQDGDTAAFF TGTGCCAGCAGCATATTTGCTCAAGACGGGGACACTGCAGCTTTCTTT
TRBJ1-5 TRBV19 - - CASSIGPSNQPQHF TGTGCCAGTAGTATTGGACCTAGCAATCAGCCCCAGCATTTT
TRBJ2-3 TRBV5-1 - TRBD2 CARSLGGVGQPQYF TGCGCCAGGAGCTTGGGAGGGGTAGGTCAGCCCCAGTATTTT
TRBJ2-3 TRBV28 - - CASSLGGRYTLYF TGTGCCAGTAGTTTAGGAGGCAGATATACGCTGTATTTT
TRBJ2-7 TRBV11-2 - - CAIISELYNEQYF TGTGCCATCATCTCAGAATTATACAATGAGCAGTACTTC
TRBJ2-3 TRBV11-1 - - CASSSGGISVGAHTDTLYF TGTGCTAGCAGCTCTGGGGGAATCTCTGTTGGAGCCCACACAGATACGCTGTATTTT
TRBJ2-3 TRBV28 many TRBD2 CASSLLGLAGLTDTQYF TGTGCCAGCAGTCTCCTTGGACTAGCGGGTCTCACAGATACGCAGTATTTT
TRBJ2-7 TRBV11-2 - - CVSSLATREFYEQYF TGTGTCAGCAGCTTAGCAACCAGGGAGTTTTACGAGCAGTACTTC
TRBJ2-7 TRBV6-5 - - CASSSLSKSYEQYF TGTGCCAGCAGTTCCCTTAGCAAGAGCTACGAGCAGTACTTC
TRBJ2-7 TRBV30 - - CAWGAGSLVGEQYF TGTGCCTGGGGTGCGGGGTCCCTCGTGGGGGAGCAGTACTTC
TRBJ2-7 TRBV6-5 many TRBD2 CASSSPGTSGYEQYF TGTGCCAGCAGTTCCCCCGGGACTAGCGGATACGAGCAGTACTTC
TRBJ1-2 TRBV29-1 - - CGVRGLYGYTF TGCGGCGTTAGGGGCCTCTATGGTTACACCTTC
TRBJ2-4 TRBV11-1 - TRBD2 CDNSFPGSSGTKNIQYF TGTGACAACAGCTTTCCCGGGTCTAGCGGGACAAAAAACATTCAGTACTTC
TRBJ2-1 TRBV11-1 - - CASSYQGPLDNEEFF TGTGCCAGCAGTTACCAGGGACCGCTAGACAATGAGGAATTCTTC
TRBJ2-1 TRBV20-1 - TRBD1 CSARGQGDFNEQFF TGCAGTGCCAGGGGGCAGGGAGATTTCAATGAGCAGTTCTTC
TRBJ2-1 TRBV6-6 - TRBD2 CASRGLAGVNSYNEQFF TGTGCCAGCAGGGGATTAGCGGGAGTGAACTCTTACAATGAGCAGTTCTTC
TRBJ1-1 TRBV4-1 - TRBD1 CASSLGTGALITKAFF TGCGCCAGTAGCCTCGGGACAGGAGCCCTGATCACTAAAGCTTTCTTT
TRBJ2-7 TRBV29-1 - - CNVGGKGLKQYF TGCAACGTTGGAGGGAAGGGGCTCAAGCAGTACTTC
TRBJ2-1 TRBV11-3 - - CASSLGVSNIEQFF TGTGCCAGCAGCTTAGGCGTCTCTAACATTGAACAGTTCTTC
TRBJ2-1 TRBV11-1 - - CASSLQGRVSYNEQLF TGTGCCAGCAGCTTACAGGGCAGGGTCTCCTACAATGAGCAGTTATTC
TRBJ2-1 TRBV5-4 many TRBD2 CASSWGGNEQFF TGTGCCAGCAGCTGGGGAGGGAATGAGCAGTTCTTC
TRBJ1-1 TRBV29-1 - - CSLLPGCGMNTEAFF TGCAGCCTTCTTCCGGGGTGTGGGATGAACACTGAAGCTTTCTTT
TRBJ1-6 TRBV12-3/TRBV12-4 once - CASSAERQYSPLPF TGTGCAAGCAGTGCAGAGAGACAATATTCACCCCTCCCCTTT
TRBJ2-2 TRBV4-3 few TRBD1 CASSLQGVGSGELFF TGCGCCAGCAGCCTCCAGGGGGTGGGGTCCGGGGAGCTGTTTTTT
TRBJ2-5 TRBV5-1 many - CASSLEFHQETQYF TGCGCCAGCAGCTTGGAGTTCCATCAAGAGACCCAGTACTTC
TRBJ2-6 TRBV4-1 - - CASSQAGANVLTF TGCGCCAGCAGCCAAGCTGGGGCCAATGTCCTCACTTTC
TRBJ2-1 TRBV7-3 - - CVSILGPSSYNEQFF TGTGTCAGCATCTTAGGCCCGAGCTCCTACAATGAGCAGTTCTTC
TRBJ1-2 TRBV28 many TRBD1 CASSFQGGAGGYTF TGTGCCAGCAGCTTTCAGGGGGGAGCGGGCGGCTACACCTTC
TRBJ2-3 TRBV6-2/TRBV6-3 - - CASRYRAATDMQYF TGTGCCAGCAGATACAGGGCAGCCACAGATATGCAGTATTTT
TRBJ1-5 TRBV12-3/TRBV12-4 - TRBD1 CASRQTGLPDQPHHF TGTGCCAGCAGGCAGACAGGGCTGCCAGATCAGCCCCATCATTTT
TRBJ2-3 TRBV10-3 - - CAITDVLDTQYF TGTGCCATAACCGACGTCCTAGATACGCAGTATTTT
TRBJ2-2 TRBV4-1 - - CASSQAVAGELFF TGCGCCAGCAGCCAGGCCGTAGCCGGTGAGCTGTTTTTT
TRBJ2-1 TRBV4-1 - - CARSQEAATGYNEQFF TGCGCCAGGAGCCAAGAGGCCGCGACGGGGTACAATGAGCAGTTCTTC
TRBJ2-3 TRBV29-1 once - CSVVGTPAVGGSIADTQYF TGCAGCGTTGTGGGAACACCAGCGGTAGGTGGTAGTATCGCAGATACGCAGTATTTT
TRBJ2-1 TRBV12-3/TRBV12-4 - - CASSPAGGFDEQFF TGTGCCAGTAGTCCTGCGGGTGGCTTCGATGAGCAGTTCTTC
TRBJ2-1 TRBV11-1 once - CTSNSNGMSRWFNEQFF TGTACCAGCAACTCAAACGGGATGAGCAGGTGGTTTAATGAGCAGTTCTTC